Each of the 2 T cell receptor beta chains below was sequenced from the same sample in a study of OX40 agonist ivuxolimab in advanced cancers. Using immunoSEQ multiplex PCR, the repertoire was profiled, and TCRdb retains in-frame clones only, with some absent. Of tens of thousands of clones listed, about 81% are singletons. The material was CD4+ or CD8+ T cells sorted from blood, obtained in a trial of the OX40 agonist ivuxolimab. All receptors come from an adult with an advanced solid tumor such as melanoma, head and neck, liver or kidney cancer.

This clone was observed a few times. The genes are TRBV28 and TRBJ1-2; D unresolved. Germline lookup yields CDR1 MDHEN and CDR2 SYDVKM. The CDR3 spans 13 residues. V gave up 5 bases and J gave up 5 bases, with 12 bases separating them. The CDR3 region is CASSTPGSYGYTF. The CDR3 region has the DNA TGTGCCAGCAGTACCCCGGGATCGTATGGCTACACCTTC.

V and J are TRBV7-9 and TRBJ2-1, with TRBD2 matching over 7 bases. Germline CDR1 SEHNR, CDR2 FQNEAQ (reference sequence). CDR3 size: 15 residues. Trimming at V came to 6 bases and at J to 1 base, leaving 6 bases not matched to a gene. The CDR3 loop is CASSLSGISYNEQFF. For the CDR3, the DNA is TGTGCCAGCAGTCTAAGCGGGATATCCTACAATGAGCAGTTCTTC.